The clone carrying this TCR beta chain was seen more than once but under ten times. Its antigen is currently unknown. Primers used in a second PCR of about 6 to 11 cycles were a sample-barcoded 5' primer and a J-beta primer mix. MiXCR, run by TCRdb on the 5' RACE reads, gives a single entry per CDR3 protein. The sample yields roughly 680,000 distinct CDR3 sequences, 49% seen once. This specimen comes from a study of blood T cells in healthy people across ages. General study results and limits: Among long-lived donors, naive CD4+ cells were more numerous and diversity higher than in aged donors.

After removal of 3 bases from V and 5 bases from J, the junction contained 9 bases not matched to a gene. The length of the CDR3 is 15 residues. CDR1 and CDR2 from the germline V gene are SEHNR and FQNEAQ (reference sequence). Every sample yielded at least 6 million isolated PBMCs. The J gene is TRBJ2-7, the V gene TRBV7-9, with TRBD1 matching over 8 bases. The TCR sequence derives from a woman in her sixties or seventies in good health. The sample taken for sequencing was blood. This CDR3 is CASSFTGTGVNEQYF. The CDR3 nucleotides read TGTGCCAGCAGCTTCACCGGGACAGGAGTGAACGAGCAGTACTTC.